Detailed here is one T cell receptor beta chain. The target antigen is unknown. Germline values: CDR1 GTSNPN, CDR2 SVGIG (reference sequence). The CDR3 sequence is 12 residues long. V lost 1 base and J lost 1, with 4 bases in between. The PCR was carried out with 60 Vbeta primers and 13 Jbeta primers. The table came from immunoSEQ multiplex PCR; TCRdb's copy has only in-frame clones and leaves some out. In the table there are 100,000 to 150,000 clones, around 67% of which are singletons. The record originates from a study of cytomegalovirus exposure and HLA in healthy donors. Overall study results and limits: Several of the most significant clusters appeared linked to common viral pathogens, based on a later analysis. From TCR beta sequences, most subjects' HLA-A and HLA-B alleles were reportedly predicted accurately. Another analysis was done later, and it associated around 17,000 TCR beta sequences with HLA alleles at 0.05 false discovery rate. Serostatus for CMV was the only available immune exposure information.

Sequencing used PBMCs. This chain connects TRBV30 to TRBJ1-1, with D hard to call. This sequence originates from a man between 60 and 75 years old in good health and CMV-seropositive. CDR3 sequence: CAWSAQNTEAFF. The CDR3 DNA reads TGTGCCTGGAGTGCCCAGAACACTGAAGCTTTCTTT.